This is a list of T cell receptor beta chains from one sample in a study of T cell changes during pregnancy in multiple sclerosis. Sequencing used immunoSEQ multiplex PCR; TCRdb keeps in-frame clones, though not all of them. The sample lists about 99,000 clones, approximately 93% occurring once. Source: peripheral blood, taken after pregnancy. The receptors come from a female donor with multiple sclerosis, enrolled in a pregnancy study. Each CDR3 is given with its conserved first and last residue. The D gene is left open where the match is weak. Expanded clones get a size class; other rows say once, few or many, or leave the size out.

v_call	j_call	clone_size	d_call	cdr3_aa	cdr3_nt
TRBV5-1	TRBJ2-1	-	-	CASSSYRSRGEQFF	TGCGCCAGCAGCTCTTACCGAAGCCGGGGTGAGCAGTTCTTC
TRBV4-2	TRBJ1-2	-	-	CASSQVETGGLGYGYTF	TGTGCCAGCAGCCAAGTCGAGACAGGTGGCCTGGGGTATGGCTACACCTTC
TRBV19	TRBJ2-7	-	TRBD2	CASSRTSSYEQYF	TGTGCCAGTAGTAGGACTAGCAGCTACGAGCAGTACTTC
TRBV6-5	TRBJ2-1	-	-	CASSYGSGDEQFF	TGTGCCAGCAGTTACGGTAGCGGCGATGAGCAGTTCTTC
TRBV2	TRBJ1-1	-	-	CASSFSRGNTEAFF	TGTGCCAGCAGTTTTTCCAGGGGGAACACTGAAGCTTTCTTT
TRBV10-1	TRBJ2-6	-	-	CASSESAGSRANVLTF	TGCGCCAGCAGTGAGTCGGCAGGGTCTAGGGCCAACGTCCTGACTTTC
TRBV19	TRBJ1-5	-	TRBD1	CASRVTGPNQPQHF	TGTGCCAGTAGAGTGACAGGGCCCAATCAGCCCCAGCATTTT
TRBV15	TRBJ2-7	-	TRBD2	CATPAERERYEQYF	TGTGCCACCCCCGCGGAGCGGGAGCGGTACGAGCAGTACTTC
TRBV19	TRBJ2-7	-	-	CASSIGYPSYEQYF	TGTGCCAGTAGTATAGGTTACCCGAGCTACGAGCAGTACTTC
TRBV5-6	TRBJ2-1	-	-	CASSLAGSRGPYNEQFF	TGTGCCAGCAGCTTGGCCGGTAGCAGGGGCCCCTACAATGAGCAGTTCTTC
TRBV15	TRBJ1-4	-	-	CATSRGLNEKLFF	TGTGCCACCAGCAGAGGACTGAATGAAAAACTGTTTTTT
TRBV5-6	TRBJ1-4	-	-	CASSKRSLFNEKLFF	TGTGCCAGCAGCAAACGGAGCCTATTTAATGAAAAACTGTTTTTT
TRBV5-1	TRBJ2-3	once	TRBD1	CATARGSTDTQYF	TGCGCCACCGCCAGGGGGAGCACAGATACGCAGTATTTT
TRBV30	TRBJ1-5	-	-	CAWSGHSGSNQPQHF	TGTGCCTGGAGTGGCCATTCAGGAAGCAATCAGCCCCAGCATTTT
TRBV2	TRBJ1-5	-	-	CASSGQRSNQPQHF	TGTGCCAGCAGCGGTCAACGGAGCAATCAGCCCCAGCATTTT
TRBV2	TRBJ1-2	once	-	CASSEPRNYGYTF	TGTGCCAGCAGTGAACCCCGTAACTATGGCTACACCTTC